The 19 T cell receptor beta chains below come from one sample, sequenced in a study of blood T cells in healthy people across ages. Through a sample-barcoded 5' primer and a J-beta primer mix, a second PCR was run for roughly 7 to 11 cycles. TCRdb re-derived calls from the 5' RACE reads in MiXCR, one entry per CDR3 protein. In the table there are more than 700,000 distinct CDR3 sequences, about half of which are singletons. Material: blood. Receptor source: a man older than 75 in good health.

This clonotype was counted only a few times. This chain uses TRBV20-1 with TRBJ2-1; D call uncertain. With 5 bases removed from V and 5 bases from J, the gap between germline ends came to 19 bases. This CDR3 is 15 amino acids long. Germline CDR1 DFQATT, CDR2 SNEGSKA (reference sequence). The CDR3 DNA reads as TGCAGTGCTTTCAGATGGTCCCCCGGTCACAATGAGCAGTTCTTC. Its translation is CSAFRWSPGHNEQFF.

This rearrangement joins TRBV3-1 to TRBJ1-4; TRBD1 matches 11 bases. The V segment lost 1 base and the J segment 7 bases; nucleotides outside the gene matches: 5. This CDR3 region has 16 residues. Germline V gene sequence: CDR1 LGHDT, CDR2 YNNKEL (reference sequence). The CDR3 nucleotides are TGTGCCAGCAGCCAAGGTTGGGACAGGGGGGCTGAAAAACTGTTTTTT. Its translation: CASSQGWDRGAEKLFF.

This rearrangement joins TRBV6-4 to TRBJ2-7; 9 bases align to TRBD1. Germline CDR1 MRHNA, CDR2 SNTAGT. The CDR3 contains 12 residues. The ends lost 11 bases at V and 3 bases at J; junction bases unmatched: 5. The CDR3 loop reads CAGDRVVYEQYF. The DNA for the CDR3 is TGTGCCGGGGACAGGGTGGTCTACGAGCAGTACTTC.

The chain has TRBV6-2 or TRBV6-3 and TRBJ2-1, with 13 bases aligning to TRBD2. The V and J ends lost 5 bases and 4 bases, in that order; junction bases with no gene match: 5. Germline values: CDR1 MNHEY, CDR2 SVGEGT. The CDR3 loop spans 16 amino acids. The CDR3 here is CASSRLAGGQYNEQFF. CDR3 DNA: TGTGCCAGCAGTCGACTAGCGGGGGGCCAATACAATGAGCAGTTCTTC.

The chain joins TRBV21-1 to TRBJ2-7; the D call in the table, TRBD1, was not verified against the DNA. TRBV21-1 is assigned pseudogene status. CDR3 length equals 17 residues. CDR3 loop: CASSIDTAGTPSYEQYF. DNA for the CDR3: TGTGCCAGCAGTATAGACACTGCAGGGACCCCCTCCTACGAGCAGTACTTC.

The chain links TRBV12-3 or TRBV12-4 to TRBJ2-4, with D unresolved. The J call is doubtful: the DNA matches TRBJ2-7 better. The CDR3 is 12 residues long. CDR3 nucleotides: TGTGCCAGCAGTTGGGTCCCCGACGAGCAGTACTTC. The encoded protein is CASSWVPDEQYF.

This clonotype was detected only a few times. The chain is built from TRBV7-9 and TRBJ2-1; 8 bases are shared with TRBD1. J gave up 9 bases and V 5 bases, and 18 bases lay outside the gene matches. From germline, CDR1 is SEHNR and CDR2 FQNEAQ (reference sequence). The CDR3 consists of 17 residues. CDR3 sequence reads: CASSLNRRGRASPEQFF. CDR3 nucleotide sequence: TGTGCCAGCAGCCTAAACCGCAGGGGGCGAGCTAGCCCTGAGCAGTTCTTC.

The V call is TRBV18, the J call TRBJ2-5, with D perhaps TRBD1 (6 bases). CDR1 and CDR2 (germline): KGHSH, LQKENI. The CDR3 totals 14 residues. Trimming left V 5 bases short and J 2 bases short, with 12 bases between. The CDR3: CASSIRQEQETQYF. CDR3 DNA: TGTGCCAGCTCAATAAGACAGGAGCAAGAGACCCAGTACTTC.

This clonotype was found a few times. The genes are TRBV21-1 and TRBJ2-5; the table's D call of TRBD2 was not tested on the DNA. The DNA end lines up better with TRBJ2-7; the J call may be wrong. TRBV21-1 is shown as a pseudogene. The CDR3 covers 11 residues. The CDR3 DNA sequence: TGTGCCAGCACGGAAGGGCGCGAGCAGTACTTC. Translated: CASTEGREQYF.

This chain joins TRBV7-3 and TRBJ2-1; TRBD2 aligns across 9 bases. The CDR3 loop spans 14 amino acids. From germline, CDR1 is SGHTA and CDR2 FQGTGA. J was trimmed by 8 bases and V by 5 bases; bases with no gene match: 7. The CDR3 DNA sequence: TGTGCCAGCAGCGTTACTAGCGGGTCCCATGAGCAGTTCTTC. Protein product: CASSVTSGSHEQFF.

V is TRBV28 and J is TRBJ2-5, with a weak D call TRBD1 (5 bases). This CDR3 spans 14 amino acids. The V end was cut by 11 bases, the J end by 10 bases, with 26 bases between. The germline V gene has CDR1 MDHEN and CDR2 SYDVKM. CDR3 protein: CAASPVRTLRFQYF. As DNA, the CDR3 is TGTGCCGCTTCCCCCGTCCGGACACTACGATTCCAGTACTTC.

The V and J genes are TRBV20-1 and TRBJ2-1; 7 bases are a match to TRBD2. The CDR3 is made up of 12 amino acids. Germline lookup yields CDR1 DFQATT and CDR2 SNEGSKA (reference sequence). The V segment lost 6 bases and the J segment 10 bases; nucleotides outside the gene matches: 9. The CDR3 DNA sequence: TGCAGTGCCCGGGACTACCGCCTGGAGCAGTTCTTC. This translates into CSARDYRLEQFF.

About this clonotype itself: An end of the junction differs from the germline gene, which may be a read error. The rearrangement uses TRBV14 and TRBJ2-2; maybe TRBD2 (6 bases). CDR1 is SGHDN, CDR2 FVKESK, per germline. This CDR3 has 15 residues. This CDR3 reads CASSQAVAGTRELFF. CDR3 sequence (DNA): TGCGCCAGCAGCCAAGCGGTGGCGGGGACCAGGGAGCTGTTTTTT.

The chain recombines TRBV11-2 with TRBJ2-4; D is unresolved. This CDR3 region has 14 residues. Trimming took 0 bases from V and 13 from J, leaving 16 bases between them. Germline V lookup: CDR1 SGHAT, CDR2 FQNNGV. CDR3 residues: CASSLDLRGNEQYF. The CDR3 nucleotides are TGTGCCAGCAGCTTAGATTTGCGAGGTAATGAGCAGTACTTC.

The chain combines TRBV20-1 with TRBJ2-3, with D perhaps given as TRBD1 or TRBD2 (5 bases each). Trimming pared 4 bases from V and 6 bases from J, leaving 14 bases between. The germline V gene has CDR1 DFQATT and CDR2 SNEGSKA (reference sequence). This CDR3 comprises 13 residues. The CDR3 DNA is TGCAGTGCTATCGCTGGGGGTTCCGATACGCAGTATTTT. This codes for CSAIAGGSDTQYF.

This chain connects TRBV6-5 to TRBJ2-7; possibly TRBD1 or TRBD2 for D (6 bases each). The germline V gene has CDR1 MNHEY and CDR2 SVGAGI. V was trimmed by 7 bases and J by 2 bases, leaving 15 bases between them. This CDR3 is 14 amino acids long. The CDR3 reads CASTRRGVPYEQYF. The CDR3 DNA reads TGTGCCAGCACCAGAAGGGGGGTTCCCTACGAGCAGTACTTC.

The chain has TRBV7-9 and TRBJ2-3; 9 nucleotides align to TRBD1. The junction had 17 bases not matched to a gene; V was cut back by 10 bases and J by 6 bases. CDR1 is SEHNR and CDR2 is FQNEAQ in the germline V gene (reference sequence). The CDR3 extends over 16 amino acids. The CDR3 region has the DNA TGTGCCACGAACGGAAAACCACAGGGGGCAATGGATACGCAGTATTTT. Its translation: CATNGKPQGAMDTQYF.

As concerns this clonotype: Given a much more abundant clone one base away, this may be a read error. This rearrangement joins TRBV29-1 to TRBJ2-3, with D perhaps matching TRBD2 (5 bases). Germline CDR1 is SQVTM and CDR2 is ANQGSEA. The CDR3 extends over 14 amino acids. Trimming removed 1 base at V and 1 base at J, with 9 bases between. The CDR3 region has the DNA TGCAGCGTTGAAGGCAGGCGGGGCACAGATACGCAGTATTTT. This encodes CSVEGRRGTDTQYF.

The chain joins TRBV5-1 to TRBJ2-5; tentative D call: TRBD2 (6 bases). The CDR3 loop spans 14 amino acids. V lost 4 bases to trimming and J lost 11 bases, with 21 bases between them. Germline values: CDR1 SGHRS, CDR2 YFSETQ. The CDR3 loop reads CASSPTETVREQYF. In DNA, the CDR3 is TGCGCCAGCAGCCCGACGGAGACTGTACGGGAGCAGTACTTC.